This entry describes one TCR beta chain. This sample was included in a study of cytomegalovirus exposure and HLA in healthy donors. Study at large: An earlier analysis identified 110 million or so unique TCR beta sequences in about 170 million T cells.

From germline, CDR1 is SGHVS and CDR2 FNYEAQ. After removal of 5 bases from V and 1 base from J, the junction contained 7 bases not matched to a gene. CDR3 size: 15 residues. Researchers ran the PCR with 60 Vbeta and 13 Jbeta primers. Here immunoSEQ multiplex PCR was the method, and the copy in TCRdb shows in-frame clones only, minus some. The sample lists over 120,000 clones, over 70% occurring once. J is TRBJ1-1 and V is TRBV7-6; the match to TRBD1 covers 7 bases. The source is a man in his forties in good health and CMV-seronegative. Sequenced input: PBMCs. The DNA of the CDR3 is TGTGCCAGCAGCCCACGACAGGGACCGAACACTGAAGCTTTCTTT. Translated, it gives CASSPRQGPNTEAFF.